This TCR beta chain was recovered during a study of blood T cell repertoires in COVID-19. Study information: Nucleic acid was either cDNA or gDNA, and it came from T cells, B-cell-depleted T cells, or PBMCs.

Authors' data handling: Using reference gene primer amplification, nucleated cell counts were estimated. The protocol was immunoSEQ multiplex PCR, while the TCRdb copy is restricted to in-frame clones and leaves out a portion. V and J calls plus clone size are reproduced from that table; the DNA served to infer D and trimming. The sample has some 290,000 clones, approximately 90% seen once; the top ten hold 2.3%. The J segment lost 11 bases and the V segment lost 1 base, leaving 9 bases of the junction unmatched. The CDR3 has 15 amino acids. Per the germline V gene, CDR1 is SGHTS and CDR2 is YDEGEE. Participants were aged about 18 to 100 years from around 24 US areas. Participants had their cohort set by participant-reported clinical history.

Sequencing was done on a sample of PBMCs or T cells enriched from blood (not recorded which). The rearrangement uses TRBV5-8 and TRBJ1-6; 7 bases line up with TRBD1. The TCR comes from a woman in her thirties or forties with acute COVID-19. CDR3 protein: CASSLKVQGKTPLHF. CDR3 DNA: TGTGCCAGCAGCTTGAAGGTACAGGGGAAAACACCCCTCCACTTT.